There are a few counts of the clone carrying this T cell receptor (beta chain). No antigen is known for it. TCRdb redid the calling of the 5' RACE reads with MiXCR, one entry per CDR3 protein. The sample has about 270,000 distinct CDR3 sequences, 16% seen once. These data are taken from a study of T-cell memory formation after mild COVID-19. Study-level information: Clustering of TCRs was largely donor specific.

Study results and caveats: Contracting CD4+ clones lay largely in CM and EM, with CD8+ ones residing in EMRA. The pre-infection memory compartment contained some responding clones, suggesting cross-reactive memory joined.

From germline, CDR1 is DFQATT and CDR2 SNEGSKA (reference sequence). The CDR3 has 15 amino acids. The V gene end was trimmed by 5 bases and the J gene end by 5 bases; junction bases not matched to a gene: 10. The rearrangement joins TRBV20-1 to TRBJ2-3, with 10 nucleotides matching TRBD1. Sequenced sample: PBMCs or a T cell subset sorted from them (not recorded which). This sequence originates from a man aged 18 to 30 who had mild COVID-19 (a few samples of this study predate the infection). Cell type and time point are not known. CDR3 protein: CSAGDPRDRGDTQYF. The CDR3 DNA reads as TGCAGTGCTGGGGACCCCCGGGACAGGGGAGATACGCAGTATTTT.